These 17 T cell receptor beta chains came from one sample sequenced in a study of cytomegalovirus exposure and HLA in healthy donors. PCR employed 60 Vbeta and 13 Jbeta primers. Profiled with immunoSEQ multiplex PCR; TCRdb holds only in-frame clones, not every one. The sample carries about 180,000 clones, 76% recorded once. The sequenced material came from PBMCs. These receptors all come from a woman aged 25 to 39 in good health and CMV-seropositive.

The rearrangement links TRBV27 to TRBJ2-1; 10 nucleotides align to TRBD2. After removal of 6 bases from V and 3 bases from J, the junction contained 5 bases not matched to a gene. This CDR3 comprises 15 residues. Germline CDR1 MNHEY, CDR2 SMNVEV (reference sequence). Here the CDR3 reads CASRLAGQYYNEQFF. The CDR3 DNA follows: TGTGCCAGCAGACTAGCGGGGCAATACTACAATGAGCAGTTCTTC.

The V call is TRBV28, the J call TRBJ1-6; TRBD1 matches 7 bases. The junction had 10 bases not matched to a gene; V was cut back by 4 bases and J by 7 bases. The CDR3 contains 16 residues. Germline V gene sequence: CDR1 MDHEN, CDR2 SYDVKM. CDR3 residues: CASSSPPGTANSPLHF. The CDR3 nucleotides are TGTGCCAGCAGTTCACCTCCCGGGACAGCAAATTCACCCCTCCACTTT.

V and J are TRBV28 and TRBJ2-5; 9 bases line up with TRBD1. J gave up 5 bases and V 4 bases, and 8 bases lay outside the gene matches. Germline V lookup: CDR1 MDHEN, CDR2 SYDVKM. CDR3 length: 15 amino acids. The CDR3 DNA reads TGTGCCAGCAGTTCACCGACAGGGGGACAGGAGACCCAGTACTTC. Its protein is CASSSPTGGQETQYF.

A few counts support this clone. J is TRBJ2-3 and V is TRBV6-6; 7 nucleotides match TRBD2. CDR1 is MNHNY and CDR2 is SVGAGI in the germline V gene (reference sequence). V gave up 7 bases and J gave up 5 bases; unmatched junction bases: 6. The CDR3 sequence is 13 residues long. The CDR3: CASIGRGEDTQYF. DNA for the CDR3: TGTGCCAGCATTGGGAGGGGCGAAGATACGCAGTATTTT.

This rearrangement joins TRBV5-4 to TRBJ2-5; 10 nucleotides line up with TRBD2. V dropped 1 base and J dropped 5; count of bases not matched to a gene: 8. Germline V gene data show CDR1 as SGHNT and CDR2 as YYREEE (reference sequence). The CDR3 length is 16 residues. CDR3 sequence reads: CASSLTSGARGETQYF. The CDR3 DNA sequence: TGTGCCAGCAGCTTGACTAGCGGGGCCCGTGGGGAGACCCAGTACTTC. The full variable domain, with the rest looked up from reference TRBV5-4 and TRBJ2-5, is ETGVTQSPTHLIKTRGQQVTLRCSSQSGHNTVSWYQQALGQGPQFIFQYYREEENGRGNFPPRFSGLQFPNYSSELNVNALELDDSALYLCASSLTSGARGETQYFGPGTRLLVL.

This sequence joins TRBV25-1 and TRBJ2-1; 8 bases fit TRBD2. Looked up from germline, CDR1 is MGHDK and CDR2 is SYGVNS. The length of the CDR3 is 15 residues. Trimming at V came to 10 bases and at J to 0 bases, leaving 8 bases not matched to a gene. The CDR3 DNA is TGTGCCACCGGACTAGCTTTCGGCTCCTACAATGAGCAGTTCTTC. It codes for CATGLAFGSYNEQFF.

The chain couples TRBV25-1 to TRBJ2-2; D perhaps matches TRBD2 (6 bases). The germline CDR1 and CDR2 sequences are MGHDK and SYGVNS. The CDR3 is made up of 17 amino acids. V was pared by 8 bases and J by 5 bases, with 24 bases between. CDR3 region: CASAPLGRQGGTGELFF. The DNA for the CDR3 is TGTGCCAGCGCACCACTTGGGAGGCAGGGTGGGACCGGGGAGCTGTTTTTT.

The chain joins TRBV4-3 to TRBJ2-7; unclear D gene. Germline values: CDR1 LGHNA, CDR2 YSLEER. Deletions cut 0 bases from V and 4 bases from J, with 19 bases between. The CDR3 length is 17 residues. The CDR3 protein is CASSQDIVVGDGYEQYF. CDR3 bases: TGCGCCAGCAGCCAAGATATCGTCGTGGGCGATGGTTACGAGCAGTACTTC.

This clone was observed a handful of times. This chain joins TRBV7-8 and TRBJ2-3; TRBD2 aligns across 10 bases. The germline CDR1 and CDR2 sequences are SGHVS and FQNEAQ. This CDR3 spans 16 amino acids. With 4 bases clipped from V and 6 bases from J, the junction kept 10 bases outside the gene matches. The CDR3 DNA is TGTGCCAGCAGCTCCCGGACTAGCGGTTCAAGGGATACGCAGTATTTT. It translates to CASSSRTSGSRDTQYF. The entire variable domain, with the rest obtained from reference TRBV7-8 and TRBJ2-3, is as follows: GAGVSQSPRYKVAKRGQDVALRCDPISGHVSLFWYQQALGQGPEFLTYFQNEAQLDKSGLPSDRFFAERPEGSVSTLKIQRTQQEDSAVYLCASSSRTSGSRDTQYFGPGTRLTVL.

The genes are TRBV23-1 and TRBJ1-2, with TRBD1 identical over 8 bases. TRBV23-1 is noted as an ORF with a role that remains uncertain. J gave up 8 bases and V 2 bases, and 7 bases lay outside the gene matches. CDR3 size: 14 residues. CDR3 protein: CASSQKDREGGYTF. CDR3 in DNA: TGCGCCAGCAGTCAAAAGGACAGGGAGGGGGGCTACACCTTC.

The chain carries TRBV19 and TRBJ2-5; TRBD2 agrees at 13 bases. V was pared by 5 bases and J by 4 bases, with 4 bases of the junction left unmatched. The CDR3 runs to 15 residues. CDR1 is LNHDA and CDR2 is SQIVND in the germline V gene (reference sequence). CDR3 DNA sequence: TGTGCCAGTAGTCCTGGACTAGCGGGAGCAGAGACCCAGTACTTC. Its protein product is CASSPGLAGAETQYF.

The rearrangement uses TRBV7-8 and TRBJ2-3, with 8 bases aligning to TRBD2. The CDR3 spans 16 residues. The trim removed 3 bases at V and 0 bases at J, leaving 5 bases unmatched. CDR1 and CDR2 (germline): SGHVS, FQNEAQ. CDR3 nucleotide sequence: TGTGCCAGCAGCTTGGTATTAGCGGGGAGCACAGATACGCAGTATTTT. It is translated as CASSLVLAGSTDTQYF.

The V and J genes are TRBV7-2 and TRBJ2-3; a weak D match, TRBD2 (6 bases). Trimming left V 5 bases short and J 13 bases short, with 22 bases between. The CDR3 has 14 residues. Germline CDR1 is SGHTA and CDR2 is FQGNSA. The CDR3 DNA reads TGTGCCAGCAGCCGAGGAAGCTGGCGGGAATCCGAGTATTTT. It translates to CASSRGSWRESEYF.

The V call is TRBV10-2, the J call TRBJ2-1; D call uncertain. The CDR3 is 10 residues long. CDR1 and CDR2 (germline): WSHSY, SAAADI. V was shortened by 8 bases and J by 6 bases, with 5 bases between the two germline ends. CDR3 DNA sequence: TGCGCCAGCCACTCCAATGAGCAGTTCTTC. Translating gives CASHSNEQFF.

V and J are TRBV7-9 and TRBJ1-5; 9 bases are shared with TRBD1. In germline, CDR1 is SEHNR, CDR2 FQNEAQ (reference sequence). V dropped 1 base and J dropped 2; count of bases not matched to a gene: 6. The CDR3 consists of 17 residues. CDR3 sequence (DNA): TGTGCCAGCAGCTTAGGCGGGACAGGGAGGGGCAATCAGCCCCAGCATTTT. It is translated as CASSLGGTGRGNQPQHF. Complete variable domain (other parts from reference TRBV7-9 and TRBJ1-5): DTGVSQNPRHKITKRGQNVTFRCDPISEHNRLYWYRQTLGQGPEFLTYFQNEAQLEKSRLLSDRFSAERPKGSFSTLEIQRTEQGDSAMYLCASSLGGTGRGNQPQHFGDGTRLSIL.

This chain uses TRBV9 with TRBJ1-6, with a weak D call TRBD1 (6 bases). This CDR3 has 17 residues. The germline V and J ends were trimmed by 0 bases and 6 bases, with 16 bases remaining between them. In germline, CDR1 is SGDLS, CDR2 YYNGEE. The CDR3: CASSVEGGVLVNSPLHF. The CDR3 nucleotides read TGTGCCAGCAGCGTAGAAGGGGGGGTTCTTGTTAATTCACCCCTCCACTTT.

The chain couples TRBV11-3 to TRBJ2-7; no reliable D call. CDR1 and CDR2 (germline): SGHNT, YENEEA. Trimming shortened V by 5 bases and J by 5 bases, and 19 bases separated the two germline ends. There are 15 residues in the CDR3. CDR3 bases: TGTGCCAGCAGCCCAACTGTCGCGGTTCGGGACGAGCAGTACTTC. It yields the protein CASSPTVAVRDEQYF.